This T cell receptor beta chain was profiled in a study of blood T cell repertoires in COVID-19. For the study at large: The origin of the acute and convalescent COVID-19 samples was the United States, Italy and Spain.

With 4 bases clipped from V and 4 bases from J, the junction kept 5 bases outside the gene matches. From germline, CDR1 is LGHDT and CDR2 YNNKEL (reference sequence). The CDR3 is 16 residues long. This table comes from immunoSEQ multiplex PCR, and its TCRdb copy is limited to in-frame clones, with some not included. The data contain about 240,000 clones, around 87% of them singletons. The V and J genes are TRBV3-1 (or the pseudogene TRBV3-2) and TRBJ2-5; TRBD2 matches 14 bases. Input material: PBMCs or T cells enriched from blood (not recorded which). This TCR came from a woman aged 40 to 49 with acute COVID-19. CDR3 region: CASSPRLAGGGETQYF. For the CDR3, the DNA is TGTGCCAGCAGCCCGCGACTAGCGGGAGGGGGAGAGACCCAGTACTTC.